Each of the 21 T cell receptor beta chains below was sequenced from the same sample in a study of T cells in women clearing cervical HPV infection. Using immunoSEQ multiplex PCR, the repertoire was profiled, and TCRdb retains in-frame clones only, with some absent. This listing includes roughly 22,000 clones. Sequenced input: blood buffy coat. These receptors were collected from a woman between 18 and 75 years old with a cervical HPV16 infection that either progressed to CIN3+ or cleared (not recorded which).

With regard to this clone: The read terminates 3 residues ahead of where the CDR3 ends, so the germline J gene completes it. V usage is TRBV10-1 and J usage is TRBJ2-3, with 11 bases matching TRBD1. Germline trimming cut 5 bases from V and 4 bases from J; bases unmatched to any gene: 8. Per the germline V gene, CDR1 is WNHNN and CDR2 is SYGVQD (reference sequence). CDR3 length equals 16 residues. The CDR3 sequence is CASSHGQGALPDTQYF. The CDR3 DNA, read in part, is TGCGCCAGCAGTCACGGACAGGGGGCCCTCCCAGATACG.

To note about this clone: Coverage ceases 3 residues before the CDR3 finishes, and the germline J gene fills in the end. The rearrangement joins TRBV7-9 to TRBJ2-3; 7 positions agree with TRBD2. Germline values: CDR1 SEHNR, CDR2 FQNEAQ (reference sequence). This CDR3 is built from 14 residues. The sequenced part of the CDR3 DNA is TGTGCCAGCAGCTTAAATGGGGGGAGGGAGACG. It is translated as CASSLNGGRET. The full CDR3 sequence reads CASSLNGGRETQYF. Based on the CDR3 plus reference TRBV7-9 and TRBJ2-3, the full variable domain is DTGVSQNPRHKITKRGQNVTFRCDPISEHNRLYWYRQTLGQGPEFLTYFQNEAQLEKSRLLSDRFSAERPKGSFSTLEIQRTEQGDSAMYLCASSLNGGRETQYFGPGTRLTVL.

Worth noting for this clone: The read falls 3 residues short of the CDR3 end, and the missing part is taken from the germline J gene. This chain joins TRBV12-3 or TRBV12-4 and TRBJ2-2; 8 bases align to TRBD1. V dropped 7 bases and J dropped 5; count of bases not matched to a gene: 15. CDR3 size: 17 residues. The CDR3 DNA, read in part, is TGTGCCAGCATCCCAAGGGTAGGGACAGGACGGACCGGGGAG. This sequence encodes CASIPRVGTGRTGE. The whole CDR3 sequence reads CASIPRVGTGRTGELFF.

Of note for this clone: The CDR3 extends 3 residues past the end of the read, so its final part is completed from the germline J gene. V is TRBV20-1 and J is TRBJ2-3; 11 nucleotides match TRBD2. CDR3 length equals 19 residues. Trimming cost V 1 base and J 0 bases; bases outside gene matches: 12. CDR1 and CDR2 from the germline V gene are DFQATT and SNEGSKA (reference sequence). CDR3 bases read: TGCAGTGCTAGAGTTCCTAGCGGGGGGCGGCCGACTAGCACAGATACG. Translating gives CSARVPSGGRPTSTDT. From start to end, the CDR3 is CSARVPSGGRPTSTDTQYF.

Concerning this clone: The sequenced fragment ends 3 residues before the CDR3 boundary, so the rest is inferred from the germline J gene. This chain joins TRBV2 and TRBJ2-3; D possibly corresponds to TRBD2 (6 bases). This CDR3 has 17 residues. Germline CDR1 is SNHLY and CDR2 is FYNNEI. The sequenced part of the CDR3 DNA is TGTGCCAGCAGGTCCGTGACTTTGGGGCGGGGAAATCAGCCG. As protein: CASRSVTLGRGNQP. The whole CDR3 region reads CASRSVTLGRGNQPQYF.

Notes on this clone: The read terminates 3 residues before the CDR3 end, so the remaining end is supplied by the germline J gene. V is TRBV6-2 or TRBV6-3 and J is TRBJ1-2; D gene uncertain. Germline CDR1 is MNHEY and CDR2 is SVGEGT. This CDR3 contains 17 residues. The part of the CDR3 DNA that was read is TGTGCCAGCAGTTTCCAGTGGACTAGCGGGAGTGGCTACGAC. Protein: CASSFQWTSGSGYD. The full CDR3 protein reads CASSFQWTSGSGYDYTF.

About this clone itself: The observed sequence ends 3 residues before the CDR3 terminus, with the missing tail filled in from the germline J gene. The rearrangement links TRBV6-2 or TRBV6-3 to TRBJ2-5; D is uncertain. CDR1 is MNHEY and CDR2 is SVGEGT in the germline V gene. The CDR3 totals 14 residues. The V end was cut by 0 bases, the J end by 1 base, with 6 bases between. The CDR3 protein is CASSYSRPQETQYF. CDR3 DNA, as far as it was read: TGTGCCAGCAGTTACTCGAGGCCCCAAGAGACC.

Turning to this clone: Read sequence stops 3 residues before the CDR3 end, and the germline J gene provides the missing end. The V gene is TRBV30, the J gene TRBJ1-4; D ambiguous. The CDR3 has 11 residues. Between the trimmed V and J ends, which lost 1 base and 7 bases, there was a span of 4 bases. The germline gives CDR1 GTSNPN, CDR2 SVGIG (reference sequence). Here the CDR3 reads CAWSEGEKLFF. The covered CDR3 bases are TGTGCCTGGAGTGAGGGTGAAAAA.

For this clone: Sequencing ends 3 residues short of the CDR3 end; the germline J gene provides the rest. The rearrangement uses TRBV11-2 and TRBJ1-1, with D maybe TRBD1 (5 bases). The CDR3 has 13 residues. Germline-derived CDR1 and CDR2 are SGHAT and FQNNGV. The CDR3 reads CASSLEGRVTAFF. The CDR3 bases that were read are TGTGCCAGCAGCTTAGAAGGCAGGGTAACA.

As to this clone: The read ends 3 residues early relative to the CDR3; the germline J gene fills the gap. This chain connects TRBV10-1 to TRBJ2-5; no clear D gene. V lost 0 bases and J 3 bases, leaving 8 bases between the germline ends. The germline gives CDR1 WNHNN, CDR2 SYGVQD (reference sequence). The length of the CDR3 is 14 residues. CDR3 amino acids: CASSESGGKETQYF. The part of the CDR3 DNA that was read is TGCGCCAGCAGTGAGTCCGGCGGCAAAGAGACC.

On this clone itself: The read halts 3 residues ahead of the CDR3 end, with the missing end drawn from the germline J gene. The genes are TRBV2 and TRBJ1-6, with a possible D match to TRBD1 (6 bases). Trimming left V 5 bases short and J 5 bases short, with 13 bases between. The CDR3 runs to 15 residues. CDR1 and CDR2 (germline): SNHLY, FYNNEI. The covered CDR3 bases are TGTGCCAGCAGTTCGACAGGATTAGATAATTCACCC. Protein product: CASSSTGLDNSP. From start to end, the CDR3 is CASSSTGLDNSPLHF.

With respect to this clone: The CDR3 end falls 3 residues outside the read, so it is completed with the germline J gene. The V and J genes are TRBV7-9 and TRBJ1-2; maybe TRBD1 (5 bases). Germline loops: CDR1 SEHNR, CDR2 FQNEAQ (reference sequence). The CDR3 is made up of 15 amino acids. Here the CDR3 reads CASSPPGIASYDYTF. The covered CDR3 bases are TGTGCCAGCAGCCCCCCAGGGATCGCCTCCTACGAC.

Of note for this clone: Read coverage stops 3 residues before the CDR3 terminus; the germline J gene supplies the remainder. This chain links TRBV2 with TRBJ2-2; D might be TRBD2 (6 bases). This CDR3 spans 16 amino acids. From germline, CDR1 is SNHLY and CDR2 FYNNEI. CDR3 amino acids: CASSRDSTPGANVLFF. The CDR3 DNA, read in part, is TGTGCCAGCAGCCGGGACTCGACTCCTGGGGCCAACGTG.

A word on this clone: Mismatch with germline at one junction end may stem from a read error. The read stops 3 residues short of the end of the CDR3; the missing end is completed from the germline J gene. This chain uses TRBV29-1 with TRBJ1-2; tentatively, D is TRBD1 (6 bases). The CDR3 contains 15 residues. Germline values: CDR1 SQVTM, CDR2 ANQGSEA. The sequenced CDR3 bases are TGCAGCGTCGAAGCGACAGGCAATGCTAACTATGGC. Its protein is CSVEATGNANYG. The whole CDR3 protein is CSVEATGNANYGYTF.

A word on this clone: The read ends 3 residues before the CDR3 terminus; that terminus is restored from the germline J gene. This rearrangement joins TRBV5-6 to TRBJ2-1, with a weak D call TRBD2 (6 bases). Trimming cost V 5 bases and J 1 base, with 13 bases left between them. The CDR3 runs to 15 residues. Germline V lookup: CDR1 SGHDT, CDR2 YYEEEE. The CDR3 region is CASRIGTHSYNEQFF. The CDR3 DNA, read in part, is TGTGCCAGCAGGATAGGGACTCATTCCTACAATGAG.

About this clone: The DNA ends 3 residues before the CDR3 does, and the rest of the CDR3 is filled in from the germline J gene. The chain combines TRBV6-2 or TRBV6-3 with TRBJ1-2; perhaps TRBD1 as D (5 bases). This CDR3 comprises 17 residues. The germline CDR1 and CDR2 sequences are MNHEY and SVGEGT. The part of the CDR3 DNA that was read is TGTGCCAGCAGAACAGGACTAGCGGAACTAGCCAAAAACATC. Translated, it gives CASRTGLAELAKNI. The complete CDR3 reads CASRTGLAELAKNIYTF.

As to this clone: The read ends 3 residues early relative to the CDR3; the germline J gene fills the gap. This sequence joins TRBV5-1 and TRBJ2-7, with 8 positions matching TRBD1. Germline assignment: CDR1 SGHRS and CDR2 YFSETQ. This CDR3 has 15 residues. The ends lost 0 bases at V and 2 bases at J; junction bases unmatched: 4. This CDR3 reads CASSLGRTGTYEQYF. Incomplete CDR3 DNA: TGCGCCAGCAGCTTGGGGAGGACAGGGACCTACGAG. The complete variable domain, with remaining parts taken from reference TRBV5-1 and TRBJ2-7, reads KAGVTQTPRYLIKTRGQQVTLSCSPISGHRSVSWYQQTPGQGLQFLFEYFSETQRNKGNFPGRFSGRQFSNSRSEMNVSTLELGDSALYLCASSLGRTGTYEQYFGPGTRLTVT.

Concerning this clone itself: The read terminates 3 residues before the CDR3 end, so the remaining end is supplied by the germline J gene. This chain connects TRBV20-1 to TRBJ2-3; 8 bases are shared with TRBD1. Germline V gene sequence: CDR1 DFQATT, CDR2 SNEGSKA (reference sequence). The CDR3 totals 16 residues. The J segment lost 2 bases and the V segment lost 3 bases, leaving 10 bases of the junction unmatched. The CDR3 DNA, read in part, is TGCAGTGCTAGCCTCAGGACAGGGATTCACACAGATACG. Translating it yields CSASLRTGIHTDT. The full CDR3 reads CSASLRTGIHTDTQYF.

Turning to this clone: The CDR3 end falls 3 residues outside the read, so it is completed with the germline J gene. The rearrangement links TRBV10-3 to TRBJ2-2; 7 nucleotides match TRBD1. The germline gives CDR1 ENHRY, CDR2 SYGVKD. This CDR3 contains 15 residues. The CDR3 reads CAISRQGSGANVLFF. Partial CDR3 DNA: TGTGCCATCAGCCGACAGGGCTCTGGGGCCAACGTG.

CDR3 in amino acids: CASSSYRGRQGDYTF. The CDR3 DNA, read in part, is TGTGCCAGCAGCTCGTACAGGGGGCGCCAGGGTGAC. The rearrangement links TRBV7-6 to TRBJ1-2; the match to TRBD1 covers 9 bases. Coverage ceases 3 residues before the CDR3 finishes, and the germline J gene fills in the end. There are 15 residues in the CDR3. Germline V CDR1 and CDR2: SGHVS, FNYEAQ.

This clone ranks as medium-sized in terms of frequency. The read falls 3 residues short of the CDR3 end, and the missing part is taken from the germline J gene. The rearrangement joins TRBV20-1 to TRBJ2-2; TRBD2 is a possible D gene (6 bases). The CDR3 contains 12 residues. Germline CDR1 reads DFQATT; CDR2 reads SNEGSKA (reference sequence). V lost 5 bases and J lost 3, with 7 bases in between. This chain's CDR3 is CSAPGDTGELFF. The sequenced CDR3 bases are TGCAGTGCTCCGGGGGACACCGGGGAG.